Below are 8 T cell receptor beta chains sequenced from a single sample in a study of graft-versus-host responses after intestinal transplantation. Assay used: immunoSEQ multiplex PCR; TCRdb lists only in-frame clones, some missing. The table shows 40,000 or so clones, with 90% to 95% occurring only once. What these receptors recognize is not known. Source: unstimulated CD8+ T cells sorted from spleen or lymph node cells, taken before transplant. The receptor source for this set is a human donor who was the organ donor for an intestinal transplant.

This clone came up once. The V and J genes are TRBV6-5 and TRBJ1-1, with 7 bases aligning to TRBD1. Trimming took 5 bases from V and 11 from J; bases not matched to a gene: 8. The length of the CDR3 is 12 residues. Per the germline V gene, CDR1 is MNHEY and CDR2 is SVGAGI. The chain's CDR3 is CASSPDRVEAFF. The CDR3 bases are TGTGCCAGCAGTCCCGACAGGGTGGAGGCTTTCTTT.

The chain links TRBV6-5 to TRBJ2-7; the match to TRBD2 covers 8 bases. The CDR3 is 13 residues long. The germline CDR1 and CDR2 sequences are MNHEY and SVGAGI. Unmatched junction bases numbered 5, after V lost 4 bases and J lost 6 bases. The CDR3: CASSSGGFGEQYF. The CDR3 nucleotides are TGTGCCAGCAGTTCGGGAGGGTTTGGCGAGCAGTACTTC.

CDR3 loop: CASSPSDASSYEQYF. CDR3 in DNA: TGTGCCAGCTCGCCCTCGGACGCCAGCTCCTACGAGCAGTACTTC. The chain links TRBV18 to TRBJ2-7; D gene ambiguous. V was pared by 6 bases and J by 0 bases, with 15 bases between. The CDR3 has 15 residues. CDR1 is KGHSH, CDR2 LQKENI, per germline.

V usage is TRBV7-3 and J usage is TRBJ2-3, with 13 positions matching TRBD2. Unmatched junction bases numbered 3, after V lost 5 bases and J lost 4 bases. The CDR3 sequence is 15 residues long. The germline V gene has CDR1 SGHTA and CDR2 FQGTGA. DNA of the CDR3: TGTGCCAGCAGCGTGACTAGCGGGGGGCCAGATACGCAGTATTTT. Translating gives CASSVTSGGPDTQYF.

The V call is TRBV13, the J call TRBJ1-4; possible D gene TRBD1, 5 bases. Trimming stripped 4 bases from V and 7 bases from J, with 13 bases between. The CDR3 has 14 residues. Germline V gene sequence: CDR1 PRHDT, CDR2 FYEKMQ (reference sequence). The CDR3 coding sequence is TGTGCCAGCAGCTCATCCGGGGGGGGTGAAAAACTGTTTTTT. It is translated as CASSSSGGGEKLFF.

This clone is a singleton in its sample. V gene TRBV27 combines with J gene TRBJ2-1; 8 nucleotides align to TRBD2. Per germline, CDR1 MNHEY and CDR2 SMNVEV (reference sequence). The CDR3 spans 14 residues. The J segment lost 4 bases and the V segment lost 7 bases, leaving 6 bases of the junction unmatched. CDR3 in amino acids: CASTPGGRYNEQFF. Here the CDR3 DNA reads TGTGCCAGCACCCCGGGAGGGAGGTACAATGAGCAGTTCTTC.

The V gene is TRBV4-1, the J gene TRBJ1-2, with TRBD1 matching over 11 bases. CDR1 is MGHRA, CDR2 YSYEKL, per germline. The CDR3 contains 18 residues. Trimming cost V 1 base and J 0 bases; bases outside gene matches: 7. The CDR3 DNA reads as TGCGCCAGCAGCCAAGGGAGGGACAGGGGGACTACTAACTATGGCTACACCTTC. Its translation: CASSQGRDRGTTNYGYTF.

This chain links TRBV30 with TRBJ1-3, with D unclear. The CDR3 runs to 14 residues. Germline V lookup: CDR1 GTSNPN, CDR2 SVGIG (reference sequence). Trimming stripped 2 bases from V and 0 bases from J, with 8 bases between. The CDR3 sequence is CAWSPDHSGNTIYF. CDR3 DNA: TGTGCCTGGAGTCCAGACCACTCTGGAAACACCATATATTTT.